This T cell receptor (beta chain) originates from a study of blood T cells in healthy people across ages. Study conclusions and caveats: Higher naive T cell percentage went strongly together with higher TCR beta diversity.

Through a sample-barcoded 5' primer and a J-beta primer mix, a second PCR was run for about 6 to 11 cycles. A template-switch adaptor that had 12 random nucleotides put a tag on each cDNA molecule. TCRdb re-derived calls from the 5' RACE reads in MiXCR, one entry per CDR3 protein. Of about 1.6 million distinct CDR3 sequences in the sample, about 32% were seen once. The sample holds a few counts of this clonotype. Its antigen is unknown. This receptor was identified in a woman younger than 45 in good health. Sequencing was performed on blood.

CDR3 region: CASSSLQDDEQFF. As DNA, the CDR3 is TGCGCCAGCAGCTCGCTCCAGGATGATGAGCAGTTCTTC. The J gene is TRBJ2-1, the V gene TRBV5-1, with D hard to call. The ends were cut back, 3 bases at V and 8 bases at J, with 12 bases in the middle. Germline assignment: CDR1 SGHRS and CDR2 YFSETQ. This CDR3 is built from 13 residues.